This T cell receptor (beta chain) was sequenced in a study of T-cell reconstitution after alpha-beta-depleted transplantation in children. General observations from the study: Hyperexpanded clones declined; after one year, newly produced T cells mostly supplied diversity.

CDR3 size: 16 residues. The germline V gene encodes CDR1 MDHEN and CDR2 SYDVKM. V shed 6 bases and J 1 base; nucleotides not matched to a gene: 3. Unique molecular identifiers were incorporated when the TCRbeta library was constructed. TCRdb passed the PCR reads through MiXCR, listing each CDR3 protein once. The profile covers some 95,000 distinct CDR3 sequences, with under 25% appearing a single time and about 21% taken by the ten largest. About this clonotype: Its specificity is not known.

V gene TRBV28 combines with J gene TRBJ2-2, with 12 bases matching TRBD2. This sequence was found in a boy between 2 and 15 years old with acute lymphoblastic leukemia, due to receive a stem cell transplant. Sample: PBMCs, taken before TCRalphabeta/CD19-depleted stem cell transplant. The CDR3: CASSLGLAGNTGELFF. CDR3 nucleotide sequence: TGTGCCAGCAGCTTGGGACTAGCGGGGAACACCGGGGAGCTGTTTTTT. The full variable domain, rest sourced from reference TRBV28 and TRBJ2-2, is DVKVTQSSRYLVKRTGEKVFLECVQDMDHENMFWYRQDPGLGLRLIYFSYDVKMKEKGDIPEGYSVSREKKERFSLILESASTNQTSMYLCASSLGLAGNTGELFFGEGSRLTVL.